The 17 T cell receptor beta chains presented below share a single source sample, sequenced in a study of shared clonotypes between healthy human individuals. Some clones are missing from TCRdb's copy, which holds only in-frame ones; the method was immunoSEQ multiplex PCR. The data show some 2 million clones, about 94% seen once. Selected positively for CCR7 and CD45RO-negative, naive CD8 cells excluded terminally differentiated effector memory CD45RA+ cells. Specimen: naive CD8+ T cells sorted from blood. The receptor set was obtained from a man aged 18 to 29 in good health.

The chain recombines TRBV11-2 with TRBJ2-2; 8 bases line up with TRBD1. Germline CDR1 SGHAT, CDR2 FQNNGV. The V and J ends lost 1 base and 5 bases, in that order; junction bases with no gene match: 6. CDR3 length equals 16 residues. The CDR3 reads CASSLATGGWTGELFF. CDR3 bases: TGTGCCAGCAGCTTAGCCACAGGGGGTTGGACCGGGGAGCTGTTTTTT.

This chain joins TRBV18 and TRBJ2-7, with a possible D match to TRBD2 (6 bases). The CDR3 covers 16 residues. Trimming took off 5 bases at V and 1 base at J, with 18 bases between the two ends. CDR1 and CDR2 from the germline V gene are KGHSH and LQKENI. The DNA for the CDR3 is TGTGCCAGCTCAGCAGACCAGGGAGGACCATCCTACGAGCAGTACTTC. Translating it yields CASSADQGGPSYEQYF.

The rearrangement links TRBV27 to TRBJ1-4; TRBD1 might be the D (6 bases). V lost 5 bases and J 8 bases, leaving 24 bases between the germline ends. The CDR3 is 17 amino acids. Germline V CDR1 and CDR2: MNHEY, SMNVEV (reference sequence). DNA of the CDR3: TGTGCCAGCAGTCCCCAAGGCCCAACAGGGAAAGGCGAAAAACTGTTTTTT. This gives the protein CASSPQGPTGKGEKLFF.

The rearrangement links TRBV6-5 to TRBJ1-5; TRBD1 is a possible D gene (5 bases). Germline lookup yields CDR1 MNHEY and CDR2 SVGAGI. The CDR3 covers 13 residues. V lost 6 bases and J lost 6, with 12 bases in between. CDR3 bases: TGTGCCAGCAGACTCCGCGGGGGTCAGCCCCAGCATTTT. This translates into CASRLRGGQPQHF.

This chain links TRBV4-1 with TRBJ1-5; weak D call: TRBD1 (6 bases). With 3 bases removed from V and 9 bases from J, the gap between germline ends came to 12 bases. CDR1 is MGHRA and CDR2 is YSYEKL in the germline V gene. This CDR3 is 13 amino acids long. CDR3 nucleotides: TGCGCCAGCAGCCACGTACAGGGTGGGCCCCAGCATTTT. Amino acids: CASSHVQGGPQHF.

The chain is built from TRBV14 and TRBJ2-7; D gene ambiguous. The V gene lost 1 base and the J gene lost 6 bases, with 16 bases spanning the gap. Per germline, CDR1 SGHDN and CDR2 FVKESK. CDR3 length: 15 residues. The CDR3, as DNA: TGTGCCAGCAGCCAAGCTCCAGAGAGCTGGGGCGAGCAGTACTTC. It codes for CASSQAPESWGEQYF.

The rearrangement uses TRBV10-3 and TRBJ1-2, with 7 bases matching TRBD1. Germline-derived CDR1 and CDR2 are ENHRY and SYGVKD. The CDR3 totals 14 residues. Trimming cost V 4 bases and J 8 bases; bases outside gene matches: 10. The CDR3 is CAISASVTGQGYTF. The CDR3 region has the DNA TGTGCCATCAGTGCCTCGGTGACAGGGCAGGGCTACACCTTC.

The V gene is TRBV29-1, the J gene TRBJ2-7; 7 bases line up with TRBD1. This CDR3 is built from 13 residues. Trimming took 5 bases from V and 4 from J; bases not matched to a gene: 8. Germline V lookup: CDR1 SQVTM, CDR2 ANQGSEA. This CDR3 reads CSVSTGTSYEQYF. The DNA of the CDR3 is TGCAGCGTTTCGACAGGGACGTCTTACGAGCAGTACTTC.

This clone was seen just once. The chain combines TRBV6-5 with TRBJ2-2, with unresolved D. The CDR3 is 14 amino acids. Trimming left V 5 bases short and J 5 bases short, with 12 bases between. Per germline, CDR1 MNHEY and CDR2 SVGAGI. The CDR3 is CASSGLLGTGELFF. The DNA of the CDR3 is TGTGCCAGCAGTGGCCTGTTAGGTACCGGGGAGCTGTTTTTT.

The V and J genes are TRBV7-6 and TRBJ1-3; D is unclear. The ends were cut back, 1 base at V and 2 bases at J, with 9 bases in the middle. CDR3 size: 15 residues. Germline assignment: CDR1 SGHVS and CDR2 FNYEAQ. In DNA, the CDR3 is TGTGCCAGCAGCTTAGAGATATCAGCTGGAAACACCATATATTTT. Encoded protein: CASSLEISAGNTIYF.

The CDR3 bases are TGCAGCGTGGAACAGGGCTACTTCTACAATGAGCAGTTCTTC. Amino acid sequence: CSVEQGYFYNEQFF. The V gene is TRBV29-1, the J gene TRBJ2-1; the D gene is possibly TRBD1 (6 bases). V gave up 6 bases and J gave up 3 bases, with 15 bases separating them. CDR1 and CDR2 from the germline V gene are SQVTM and ANQGSEA. The CDR3 totals 14 residues.

The V call is TRBV28, the J call TRBJ1-2, with D possibly matching TRBD1 (6 bases). Germline-derived CDR1 and CDR2 are MDHEN and SYDVKM. The CDR3 is 14 residues long. The ends were cut back, 2 bases at V and 8 bases at J, with 15 bases in the middle. The CDR3 sequence: CASSLEGEGYGYTF. The DNA of the CDR3 is TGTGCCAGCAGTTTAGAGGGGGAGGGCTACGGCTACACCTTC.

V is TRBV6-6 and J is TRBJ2-1, with D perhaps matching TRBD1 (6 bases). The germline V gene has CDR1 MNHNY and CDR2 SVGAGI (reference sequence). This CDR3 comprises 14 residues. The ends were cut back, 11 bases at V and 10 bases at J, with 24 bases in the middle. DNA for the CDR3: TGTGCCGCCCTTCGTGGGGACAAGGTCAGCGAGCAGTTCTTC. Its translation: CAALRGDKVSEQFF.

This clone was recorded only once. The chain employs TRBV9 and TRBJ1-5; no definite D call. The CDR3 covers 15 residues. V dropped 3 bases and J dropped 2 bases, with 12 bases sitting between them. Per the germline V gene, CDR1 is SGDLS and CDR2 is YYNGEE. In DNA form, the CDR3 reads TGTGCCAGCAGCGCCGACGGGCACGGCAATCAGCCCCAGCATTTT. Its protein is CASSADGHGNQPQHF.

This chain connects TRBV7-8 to TRBJ1-5; TRBD1 aligns across 10 bases. The CDR3 totals 14 residues. The trim removed 5 bases at V and 3 bases at J, leaving 1 base unmatched. CDR1 is SGHVS and CDR2 is FQNEAQ in the germline V gene. The CDR3 sequence is CASSGTGVNQPQHF. The CDR3 nucleotides read TGTGCCAGCAGCGGGACAGGGGTCAATCAGCCCCAGCATTTT.

The CDR3 loop reads CASSLVLAGEGSFNEQFF. The CDR3 DNA sequence: TGTGCCAGCAGCCTCGTCCTAGCGGGAGAGGGGTCTTTCAATGAGCAGTTCTTC. The chain links TRBV4-2 to TRBJ2-1; 10 bases map to TRBD2. V trimming: 4 bases; J trimming: 6 bases; junction bases outside the gene matches: 15. The germline V gene encodes CDR1 LGHNA and CDR2 YNFKEQ. There are 18 residues in the CDR3.

The rearrangement links TRBV14 to TRBJ1-2, with 9 bases that match TRBD1. This CDR3 is 14 amino acids long. With 4 bases clipped from V and 4 bases from J, the junction kept 4 bases outside the gene matches. Germline CDR1 and CDR2: SGHDN and FVKESK. In nucleotides, the CDR3 is TGTGCCAGCAGCCTAACAGGGGGCGTCTATGGCTACACCTTC. This codes for CASSLTGGVYGYTF.